These T cell receptor beta chains were read from a single sample in a study of cytomegalovirus exposure and HLA in healthy donors. Sequencing used immunoSEQ multiplex PCR; TCRdb keeps in-frame clones, though not all of them. The data contain approximately 170,000 clones, roughly four fifths of them singletons. Sequenced: PBMCs. The receptors originated from a woman aged 30 to 39 in good health and CMV-seropositive. Both conserved end residues are part of each CDR3. A D gene is named only where the DNA matches it firmly. Expanded clones get a size class; other rows say once, few or many, or leave the size out.

>TRBD1|TRBJ1-6|.|TRBV10-3
TGTGCCATCACCGACAGGGGTCTCAATTCACCCCTCCACTTT
CAITDRGLNSPLHF
>.|TRBJ1-5|.|TRBV19
TGTGCCAGTAGTATAGGGGCCCCCAATCAGCCCCAGCATTTT
CASSIGAPNQPQHF
>.|TRBJ1-1|.|TRBV5-1
TGCGCCAGCAGCTTGGCCGGGGTCATGAACACTGAAGCTTTCTTT
CASSLAGVMNTEAFF
>.|TRBJ2-1|.|TRBV27
TGTGCCAGCACCCGGTTTCCGGGAGACAATGAGCAGTTCTTC
CASTRFPGDNEQFF
>TRBD1|TRBJ2-3|few|TRBV29-1
TGCAGCGGGGGGGACAGGGGCACAGATACGCAGTATTTT
CSGGDRGTDTQYF
>.|TRBJ2-5|.|TRBV19
TGTGCCAGTAGTATAGATCTTGGCAGGAAGGAGACCCAGTACTTC
CASSIDLGRKETQYF
>.|TRBJ2-2|.|TRBV27
TGTGCCAGCAGTTTATCAGCCACGCTCGGGGAGCTGTTTTTT
CASSLSATLGELFF
>TRBD2|TRBJ2-7|.|TRBV6-5
TGTGCCAGCAGCTTCACTAGCGGTGCCTACGAGCAGTACTTC
CASSFTSGAYEQYF
>.|TRBJ2-3|few|TRBV6-5
TGTGCCAGCAGTTGGGGGCGCGCAGATACGCAGTATTTT
CASSWGRADTQYF
>TRBD2|TRBJ2-7|.|TRBV27
TGTGCCAGCAGTTACGGGGGGGAAGGGAGCGAGCAGTACTTC
CASSYGGEGSEQYF
>TRBD1|TRBJ2-4|once|TRBV6-5
TGTGCCAGCAGTTATATGTCAGGGGGAGACATTCAGTACTTC
CASSYMSGGDIQYF
>TRBD2|TRBJ2-7|.|TRBV7-6
TGTGCCAGCAGCCCAAATAGCGGGAGGGCCGGTAGCCACGAGCAGTACTTC
CASSPNSGRAGSHEQYF
>TRBD1|TRBJ1-1|.|TRBV7-9
TGTGCCAGCCGCGCACACCAGGGGGCGGAAGCTTTCTTT
CASRAHQGAEAFF
>TRBD1|TRBJ2-2|once|TRBV6-1
TGTGCCACCAAGGACAGGGGAGGGGTCACCGGGGAGCTGTTTTTT
CATKDRGGVTGELFF
>TRBD2|TRBJ2-7|.|TRBV28
TGTGCCAGCAGTTTTCGGGACAGTTGGGCTAGCGGGAGCCACGAGCAGTACTTC
CASSFRDSWASGSHEQYF
>.|TRBJ2-2|.|TRBV2
TGTGCCAGCAGTGAAACCGCGGCAAACACCGGGGAGCTGTTTTTT
CASSETAANTGELFF
>.|TRBJ2-7|.|TRBV28
TGTGCCAGCAGTTTTGAGCGCCCCTACGAGCAGTACTTC
CASSFERPYEQYF
>.|TRBJ2-1|.|TRBV14
TGTGCCAGCAGCCAGGCTAGCAGGAGACGACGAAATGAGCAGTTCTTC
CASSQASRRRRNEQFF
>TRBD2|TRBJ2-2|.|TRBV27
TGTGCCAGCTCAGTTTCCCAGGCGGGAGGTGCTCCCGGGGAGCTGTTTTTT
CASSVSQAGGAPGELFF
>TRBD1|TRBJ1-2|few|TRBV5-4
TGTGCCAGCAGCTTCCCGGGACAGCACTATGGCTACACCTTC
CASSFPGQHYGYTF
>.|TRBJ1-1|.|TRBV5-1
TGCGCCAGCAGCGTGAGGGCGGGAGCGGCCGCGAACACTGAAGCTTTCTTT
CASSVRAGAAANTEAFF
>TRBD2|TRBJ2-3|.|TRBV28
TGTGCCAGCAGTTACAATAGCGGGAGGGCCCTCACAGATACGCAGTATTTT
CASSYNSGRALTDTQYF
>.|TRBJ1-5|.|TRBV6-1
TGTGCCAGCAGGGCCCCTTTTCGGGGCAATCAGCCCCAGCATTTT
CASRAPFRGNQPQHF
>TRBD2|TRBJ2-7|.|TRBV4-1
TGCGCCAGCAGCCAAGGGGTAGGACTAGCTCTCTACGAGCAGTACTTC
CASSQGVGLALYEQYF
>TRBD2|TRBJ2-1|.|TRBV28
TGTGCCAGCAGCCGGCCCATCTGGCGGGAGGACTACAATGAGCAGTTCTTC
CASSRPIWREDYNEQFF
>.|TRBJ1-1|.|TRBV6-5
TGTGCCAGCAGTTACGAAGGCCACCCCACGGGGGCTTTCTTT
CASSYEGHPTGAFF
>TRBD1|TRBJ1-1|.|TRBV6-1
TGTGCCAGCAGTTCGGGACAGGGGCGGACTGAAGCTTTCTTT
CASSSGQGRTEAFF